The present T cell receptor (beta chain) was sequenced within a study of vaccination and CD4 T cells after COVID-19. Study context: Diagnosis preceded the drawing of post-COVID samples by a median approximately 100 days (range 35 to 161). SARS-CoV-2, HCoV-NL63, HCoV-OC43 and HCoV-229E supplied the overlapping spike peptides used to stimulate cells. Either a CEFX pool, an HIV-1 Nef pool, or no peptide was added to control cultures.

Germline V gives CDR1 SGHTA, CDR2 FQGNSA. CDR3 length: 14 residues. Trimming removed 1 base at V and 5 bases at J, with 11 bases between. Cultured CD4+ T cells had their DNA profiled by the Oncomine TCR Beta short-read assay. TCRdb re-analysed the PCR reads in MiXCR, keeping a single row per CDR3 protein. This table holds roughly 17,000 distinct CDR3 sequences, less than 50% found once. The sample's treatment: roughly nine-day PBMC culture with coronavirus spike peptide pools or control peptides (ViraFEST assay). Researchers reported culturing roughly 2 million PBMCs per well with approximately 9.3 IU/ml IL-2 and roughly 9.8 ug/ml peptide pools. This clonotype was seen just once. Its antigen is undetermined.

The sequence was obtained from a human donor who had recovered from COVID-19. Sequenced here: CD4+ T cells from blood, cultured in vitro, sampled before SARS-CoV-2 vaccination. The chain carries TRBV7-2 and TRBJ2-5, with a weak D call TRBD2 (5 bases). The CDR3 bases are TGTGCCAGCAGCTTAGGTCTCGGGAAGGAGACCCAGTACTTC. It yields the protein CASSLGLGKETQYF.